Given below is one T cell receptor (beta chain) in context. This specimen belongs to a study of low-dose radiotherapy and immunotherapy resistance in tumors. The CDR3 is 15 residues long. Germline V gives CDR1 SGHRS, CDR2 YFSETQ. Trimming at V came to 4 bases and at J to 6 bases, leaving 5 bases not matched to a gene. Gene-specific TRAV and TRBV primers were used for first-strand cDNA, covering alpha and beta chains. The TCRs were subjected to amplification over 20 PCR cycles employing a constant-region primer in conjunction with a V-primer adapter. It was by in vitro transcription that isolated mRNA was amplified. TCRdb itself ran the reads through MiXCR, one entry per CDR3 protein. The profile shows about 12,000 distinct CDR3 sequences, under 85% of them singletons.

V usage is TRBV5-1 and J usage is TRBJ1-6; TRBD1 agrees at 9 bases. The sequence was collected from a human donor with advanced metastatic prostate, ovarian, gallbladder or colorectal cancer (not recorded which). This table probably holds off-target reads from a library built for another chain. The CDR3 loop is CASSNRQGGNSPLHF. CDR3 coding DNA: TGCGCCAGCAGCAATAGACAGGGGGGTAATTCACCCCTCCACTTT.